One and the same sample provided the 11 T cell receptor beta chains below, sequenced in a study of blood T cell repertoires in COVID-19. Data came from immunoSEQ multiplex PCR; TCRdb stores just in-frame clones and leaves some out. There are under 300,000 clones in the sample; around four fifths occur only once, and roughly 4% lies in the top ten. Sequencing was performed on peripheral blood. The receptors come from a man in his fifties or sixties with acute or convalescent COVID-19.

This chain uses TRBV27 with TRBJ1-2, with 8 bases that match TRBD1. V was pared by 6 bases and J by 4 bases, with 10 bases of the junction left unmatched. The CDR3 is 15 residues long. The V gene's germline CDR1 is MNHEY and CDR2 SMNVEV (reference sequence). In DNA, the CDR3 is TGTGCCAGCAGCCAAGGACAGGGCAACATCTATGGCTACACCTTC. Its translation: CASSQGQGNIYGYTF.

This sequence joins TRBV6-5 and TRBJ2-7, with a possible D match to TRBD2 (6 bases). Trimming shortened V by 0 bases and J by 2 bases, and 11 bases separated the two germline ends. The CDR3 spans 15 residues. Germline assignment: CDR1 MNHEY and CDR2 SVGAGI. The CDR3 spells CASSYSAGPPYEQYF. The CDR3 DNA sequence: TGTGCCAGCAGTTACTCGGCGGGACCCCCCTACGAGCAGTACTTC.

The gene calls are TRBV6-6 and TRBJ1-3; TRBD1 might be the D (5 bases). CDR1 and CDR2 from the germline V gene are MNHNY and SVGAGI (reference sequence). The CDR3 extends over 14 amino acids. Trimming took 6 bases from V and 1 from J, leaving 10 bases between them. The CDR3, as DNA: TGTGCCAGCAGCTCCCAGGGATCTGGAAACACCATATATTTT. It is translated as CASSSQGSGNTIYF.

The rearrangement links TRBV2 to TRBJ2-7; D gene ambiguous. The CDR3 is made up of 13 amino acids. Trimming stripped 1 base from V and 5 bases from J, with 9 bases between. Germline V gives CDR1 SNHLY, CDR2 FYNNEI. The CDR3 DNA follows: TGTGCCAGCAGTGAAGAACCCCCAGACGAGCAGTACTTC. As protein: CASSEEPPDEQYF.

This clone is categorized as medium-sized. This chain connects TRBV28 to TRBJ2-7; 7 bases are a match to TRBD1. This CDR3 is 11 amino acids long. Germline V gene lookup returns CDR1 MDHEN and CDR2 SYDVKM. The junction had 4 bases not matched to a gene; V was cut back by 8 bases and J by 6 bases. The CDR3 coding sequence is TGTGCCAGCTGGACAGGCGGCGAGCAGTACTTC. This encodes CASWTGGEQYF.

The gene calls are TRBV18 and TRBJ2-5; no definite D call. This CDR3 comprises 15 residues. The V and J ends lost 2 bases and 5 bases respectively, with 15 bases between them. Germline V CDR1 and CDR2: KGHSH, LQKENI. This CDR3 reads CASSPYNRPQETQYF. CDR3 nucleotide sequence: TGTGCCAGCTCACCATACAACAGACCTCAGGAGACCCAGTACTTC.

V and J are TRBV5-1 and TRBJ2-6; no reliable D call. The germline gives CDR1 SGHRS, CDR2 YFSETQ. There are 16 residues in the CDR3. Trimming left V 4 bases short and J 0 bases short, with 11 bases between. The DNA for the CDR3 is TGCGCCAGCAGCCCACTTGAGGCCTCTGGGGCCAACGTCCTGACTTTC. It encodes CASSPLEASGANVLTF. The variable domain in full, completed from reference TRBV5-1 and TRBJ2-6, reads KAGVTQTPRYLIKTRGQQVTLSCSPISGHRSVSWYQQTPGQGLQFLFEYFSETQRNKGNFPGRFSGRQFSNSRSEMNVSTLELGDSALYLCASSPLEASGANVLTFGAGSRLTVL.

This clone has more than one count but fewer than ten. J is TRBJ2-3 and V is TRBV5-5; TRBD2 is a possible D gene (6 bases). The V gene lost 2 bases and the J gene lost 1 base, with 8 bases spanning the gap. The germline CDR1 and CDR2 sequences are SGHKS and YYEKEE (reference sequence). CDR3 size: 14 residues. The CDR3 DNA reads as TGTGCCAGCAGCTTTGGGACTGGCACAGATACGCAGTATTTT. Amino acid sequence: CASSFGTGTDTQYF.

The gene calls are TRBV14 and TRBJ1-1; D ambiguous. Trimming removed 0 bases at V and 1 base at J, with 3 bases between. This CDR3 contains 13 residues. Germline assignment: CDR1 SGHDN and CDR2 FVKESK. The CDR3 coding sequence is TGTGCCAGCAGCCAAGACGGGAACACTGAAGCTTTCTTT. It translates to CASSQDGNTEAFF.

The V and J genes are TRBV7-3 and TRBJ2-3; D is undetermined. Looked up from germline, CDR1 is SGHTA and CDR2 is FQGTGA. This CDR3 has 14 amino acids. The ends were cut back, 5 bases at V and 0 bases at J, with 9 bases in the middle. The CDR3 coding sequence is TGTGCCAGCAGCCTGCAGTCTAGCACAGATACGCAGTATTTT. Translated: CASSLQSSTDTQYF.

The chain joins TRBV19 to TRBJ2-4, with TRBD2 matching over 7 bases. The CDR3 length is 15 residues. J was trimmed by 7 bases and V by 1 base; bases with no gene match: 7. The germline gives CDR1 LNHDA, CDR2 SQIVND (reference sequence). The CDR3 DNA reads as TGTGCCAGTAGTATAGGGGGGACTAAGACGAACATTCAGTACTTC. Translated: CASSIGGTKTNIQYF.